This paragraph covers one T cell receptor beta chain sequence. The antigen is undetermined. The CDR3 has 13 residues. With 3 bases removed from V and 5 bases from J, the gap between germline ends came to 11 bases. Germline values: CDR1 SGHRS, CDR2 YFSETQ. The primer mix had 60 Vbeta and 13 Jbeta primers. Generated by immunoSEQ multiplex PCR, the TCRdb table keeps only in-frame clones and is missing some. This sample has around 150,000 clones, with approximately 79% found just once. The sample belongs to a study of cytomegalovirus exposure and HLA in healthy donors. Findings of the study overall: In an earlier analysis, about 87% or about 30%: the productive usage of most TCR beta V segments. Diagnosis of cytomegalovirus status made by the classifier reportedly showed high specificity and sensitivity. Rates of TCR association differed by HLA locus in a later analysis, with DRB1 highest and HLA-C lowest.

The sequenced material came from PBMCs. The chain has TRBV5-1 and TRBJ2-5; D is possibly TRBD1 (6 bases). This TCR came from a man aged 50-59 years in good health and CMV-seropositive. DNA of the CDR3: TGCGCCAGCAGCTCCGACAGGCAGGAGACCCAGTACTTC. Its translation: CASSSDRQETQYF.